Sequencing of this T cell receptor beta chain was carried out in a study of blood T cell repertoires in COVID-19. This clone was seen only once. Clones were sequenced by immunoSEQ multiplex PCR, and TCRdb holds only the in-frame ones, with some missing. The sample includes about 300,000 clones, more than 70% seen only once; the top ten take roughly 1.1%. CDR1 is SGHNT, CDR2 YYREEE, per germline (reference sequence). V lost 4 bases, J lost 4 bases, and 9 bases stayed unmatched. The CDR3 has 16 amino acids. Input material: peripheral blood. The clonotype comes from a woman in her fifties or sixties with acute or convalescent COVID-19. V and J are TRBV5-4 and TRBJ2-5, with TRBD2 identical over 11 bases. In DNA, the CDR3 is TGTGCCAGCAGCATTACTAGCGGGAGATGGGTAGAGACCCAGTACTTC. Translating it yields CASSITSGRWVETQYF.